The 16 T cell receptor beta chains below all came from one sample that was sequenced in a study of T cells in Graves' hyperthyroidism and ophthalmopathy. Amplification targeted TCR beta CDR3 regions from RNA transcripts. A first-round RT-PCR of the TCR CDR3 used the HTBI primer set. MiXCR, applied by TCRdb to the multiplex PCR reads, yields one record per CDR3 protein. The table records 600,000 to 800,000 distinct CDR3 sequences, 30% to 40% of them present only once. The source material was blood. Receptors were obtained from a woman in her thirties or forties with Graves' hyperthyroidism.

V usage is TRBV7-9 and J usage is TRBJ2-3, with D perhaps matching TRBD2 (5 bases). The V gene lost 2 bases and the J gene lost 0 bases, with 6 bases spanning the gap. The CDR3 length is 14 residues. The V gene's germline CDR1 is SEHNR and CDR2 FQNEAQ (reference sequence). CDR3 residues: CASSLSSSTDTQYF. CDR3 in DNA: TGTGCCAGCAGCTTATCTAGCAGCACAGATACGCAGTATTTT.

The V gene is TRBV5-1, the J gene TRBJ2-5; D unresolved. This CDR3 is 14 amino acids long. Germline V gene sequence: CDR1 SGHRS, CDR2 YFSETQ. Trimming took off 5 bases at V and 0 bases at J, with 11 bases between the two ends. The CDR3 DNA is TGCGCCAGCAGTCTACAGCTGTACCAAGAGACCCAGTACTTC. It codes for CASSLQLYQETQYF.

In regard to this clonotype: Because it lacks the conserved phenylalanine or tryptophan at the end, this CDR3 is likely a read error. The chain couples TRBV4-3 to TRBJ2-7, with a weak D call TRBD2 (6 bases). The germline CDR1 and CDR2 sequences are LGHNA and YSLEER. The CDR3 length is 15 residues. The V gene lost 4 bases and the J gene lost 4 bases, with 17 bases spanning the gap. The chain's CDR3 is CASSLNNGGGYEQYL. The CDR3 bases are TGCGCCAGCAGCCTAAATAACGGGGGAGGTTACGAGCAGTACCTC.

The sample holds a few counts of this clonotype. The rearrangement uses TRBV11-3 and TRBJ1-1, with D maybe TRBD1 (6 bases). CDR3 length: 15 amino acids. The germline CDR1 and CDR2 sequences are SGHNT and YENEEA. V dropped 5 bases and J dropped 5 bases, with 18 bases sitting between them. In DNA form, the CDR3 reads TGTGCCAGCAGCCCCCCTGACAGGAGAGGAACTGAAGCTTTCTTT. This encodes CASSPPDRRGTEAFF.

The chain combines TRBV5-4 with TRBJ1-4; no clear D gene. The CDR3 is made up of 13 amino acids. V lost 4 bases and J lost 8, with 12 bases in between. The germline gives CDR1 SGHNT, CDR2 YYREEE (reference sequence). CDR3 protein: CASSLVAGEKLFF. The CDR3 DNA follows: TGTGCCAGCAGCCTCGTGGCCGGGGAAAAACTGTTTTTT.

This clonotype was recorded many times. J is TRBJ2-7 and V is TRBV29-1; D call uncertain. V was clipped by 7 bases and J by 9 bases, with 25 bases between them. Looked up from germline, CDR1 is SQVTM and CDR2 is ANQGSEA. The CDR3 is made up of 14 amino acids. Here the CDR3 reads CSATGTGQSGPQYF. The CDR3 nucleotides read TGCAGCGCCACTGGTACCGGGCAGTCCGGGCCGCAGTACTTC.

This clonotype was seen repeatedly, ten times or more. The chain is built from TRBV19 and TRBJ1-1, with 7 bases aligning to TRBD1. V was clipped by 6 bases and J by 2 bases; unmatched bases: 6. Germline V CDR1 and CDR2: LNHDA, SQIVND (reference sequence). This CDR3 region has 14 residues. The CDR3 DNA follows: TGTGCCAGTAGGCTGACAGGGTTTAACACTGAAGCTTTCTTT. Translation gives CASRLTGFNTEAFF.

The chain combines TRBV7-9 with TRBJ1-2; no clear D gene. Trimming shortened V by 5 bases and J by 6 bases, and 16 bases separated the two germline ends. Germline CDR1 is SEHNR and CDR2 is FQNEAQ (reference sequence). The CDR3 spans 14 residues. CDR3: CASSPDVTQDGYTF. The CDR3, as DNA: TGTGCCAGCAGCCCGGACGTGACCCAAGATGGCTACACCTTC. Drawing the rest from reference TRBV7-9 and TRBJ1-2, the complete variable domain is DTGVSQNPRHKITKRGQNVTFRCDPISEHNRLYWYRQTLGQGPEFLTYFQNEAQLEKSRLLSDRFSAERPKGSFSTLEIQRTEQGDSAMYLCASSPDVTQDGYTFGSGTRLTVV.

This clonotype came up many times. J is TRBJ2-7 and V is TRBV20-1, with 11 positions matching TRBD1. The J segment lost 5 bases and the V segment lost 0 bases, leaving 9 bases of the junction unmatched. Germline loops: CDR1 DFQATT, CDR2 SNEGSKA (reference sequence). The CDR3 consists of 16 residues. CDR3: CSARDPGQGARHEQYF. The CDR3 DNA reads TGCAGTGCTAGAGATCCAGGACAGGGGGCGCGTCACGAGCAGTACTTC.

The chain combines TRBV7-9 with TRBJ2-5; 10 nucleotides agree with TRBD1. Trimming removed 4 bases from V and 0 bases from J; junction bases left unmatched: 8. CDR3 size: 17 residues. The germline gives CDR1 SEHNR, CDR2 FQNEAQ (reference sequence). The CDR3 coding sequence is TGTGCCAGCAGCTCCCCCCGGGACAGGGGAAACCAAGAGACCCAGTACTTC. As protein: CASSSPRDRGNQETQYF.

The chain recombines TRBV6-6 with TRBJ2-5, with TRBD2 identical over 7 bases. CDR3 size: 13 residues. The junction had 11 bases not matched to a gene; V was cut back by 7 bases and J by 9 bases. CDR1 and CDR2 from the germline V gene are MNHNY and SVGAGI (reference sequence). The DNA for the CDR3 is TGTGCCAGCATAGCGGGCAGCAATCAGCCCCAGTACTTC. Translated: CASIAGSNQPQYF.

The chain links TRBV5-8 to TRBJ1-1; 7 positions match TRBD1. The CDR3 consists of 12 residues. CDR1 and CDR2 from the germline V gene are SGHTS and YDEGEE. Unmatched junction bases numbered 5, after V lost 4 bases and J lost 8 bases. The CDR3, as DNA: TGTGCCAGCAGCCGACAGGGTATAGAAGCTTTCTTT. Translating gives CASSRQGIEAFF.

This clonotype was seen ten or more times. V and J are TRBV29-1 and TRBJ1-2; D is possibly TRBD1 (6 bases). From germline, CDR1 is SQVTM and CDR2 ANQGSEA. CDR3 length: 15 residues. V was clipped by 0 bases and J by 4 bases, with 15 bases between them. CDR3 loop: CSVEDWQGRAYGYTF. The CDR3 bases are TGCAGCGTTGAAGATTGGCAGGGGCGCGCCTATGGCTACACCTTC.

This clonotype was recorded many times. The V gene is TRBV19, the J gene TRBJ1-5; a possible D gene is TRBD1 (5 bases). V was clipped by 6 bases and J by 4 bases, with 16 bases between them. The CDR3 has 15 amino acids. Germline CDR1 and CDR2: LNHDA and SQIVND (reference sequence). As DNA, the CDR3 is TGTGCCAGTAGGGCAGGGCAAACTACAAATCAGCCCCAGCATTTT. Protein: CASRAGQTTNQPQHF.

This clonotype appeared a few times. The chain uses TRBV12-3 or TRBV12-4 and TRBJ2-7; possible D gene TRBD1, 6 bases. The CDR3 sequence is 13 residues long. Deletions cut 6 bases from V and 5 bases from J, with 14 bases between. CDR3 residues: CASSPQWGHEQYF. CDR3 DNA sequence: TGTGCCAGCAGCCCCCAATGGGGGCACGAGCAGTACTTC.

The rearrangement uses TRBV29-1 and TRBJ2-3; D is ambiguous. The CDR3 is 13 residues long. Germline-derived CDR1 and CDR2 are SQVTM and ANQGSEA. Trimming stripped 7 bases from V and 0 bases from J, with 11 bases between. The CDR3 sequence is CSGDPGSTDTQYF. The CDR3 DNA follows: TGCAGCGGAGACCCCGGGAGCACAGATACGCAGTATTTT.